This T cell receptor (beta chain) stems from a study of patients and donors after allogeneic stem cell transplantation. TCRdb recomputed calls from the RT-PCR reads with MiXCR, one row per CDR3 protein. The table records about 57,000 distinct CDR3 sequences, about 14% of them present only once. This CDR3 is built from 18 residues. The V end was cut by 6 bases, the J end by 4 bases, with 28 bases between. Germline V lookup: CDR1 DFQATT, CDR2 SNEGSKA (reference sequence). This TCR derives from a human donor who was either an allogeneic HSCT recipient or a stem cell or donor lymphocyte infusion donor (not recorded which). It is not recorded whose cells these are; they may come from a transplant donor. This rearrangement joins TRBV20-1 to TRBJ2-1; possibly TRBD1 for D (7 bases). Sequencing input: blood, either unsorted or a sorted T cell fraction (not recorded which). The chain's CDR3 is CSARLHLLPPGGYNEQFF. The CDR3 nucleotides read TGCAGTGCCCGTCTGCACTTACTACCTCCAGGGGGGTACAATGAGCAGTTCTTC.